Here is one T cell receptor (beta chain) with its context. What it binds is not known. 5'RACE with constant-segment primers yielded barcoded, UMI-tagged TCR alpha and TCR beta cDNA libraries. TCRdb re-derived calls from the 5' RACE reads in MiXCR, one entry per CDR3 protein. The profile shows a few hundred thousand distinct CDR3 sequences, around 27% of them singletons. The germline V gene has CDR1 SGHTA and CDR2 FQGNSA. The CDR3 is 13 amino acids. Trimming took off 4 bases at V and 4 bases at J, with 10 bases between the two ends. The sample originates from a study of T-cell memory formation after mild COVID-19. Study background: TCR clusters largely stayed donor specific. General study points: Within pre-infection memory, some responding clones were found, suggesting cross-reactive memory joined. Clones contracting over day 15 to 85 were CD4/CD8 balanced, with later expanders leaning CD4+.

The sample consisted of PBMCs or a T cell subset sorted from them (not recorded which). This sequence was found in an adult woman who had mild COVID-19 (a few samples of this study predate the infection). Cell type and time point are not known. The rearrangement joins TRBV7-2 to TRBJ1-2, with unresolved D. The CDR3 here is CASSSQLSYGYTF. CDR3 coding DNA: TGTGCCAGCAGCTCCCAGCTGAGCTATGGCTACACCTTC.